This entry describes one T cell receptor (beta chain). Its antigen is not known. The data were taken from a study of cytomegalovirus exposure and HLA in healthy donors. Notes on the study in general: Previous analysis showed most TCR beta V segments were productive about 90% or about 30% of the time.

The PCR was carried out with 60 Vbeta primers and 13 Jbeta primers. The data were produced by immunoSEQ multiplex PCR, yet TCRdb's version contains in-frame clones alone and is incomplete. The sample has some 120,000 clones; roughly 81% are singletons. This TCR came from a woman under 40 in good health and CMV-seronegative. Material for sequencing was PBMCs.

The DNA of the CDR3 is TGTGCCAGCAGCCTGAGAGTCCTAGCGGGGGGCTCCTACAATGAGCAGTTCTTC. It translates to CASSLRVLAGGSYNEQFF. The chain combines TRBV7-2 with TRBJ2-1; 11 positions match TRBD2. Germline CDR1 and CDR2: SGHTA and FQGNSA. With 5 bases clipped from V and 0 bases from J, the junction kept 9 bases outside the gene matches. This CDR3 is built from 18 residues.